This TCR beta chain was identified in a study of post-analysis software for immune sequencing data. Study in general: Recorded disease courses covered relapsing-remitting, secondary progressive and progressive-relapsing multiple sclerosis. Some patients had no subtype annotation.

The CDR3 covers 15 residues. CDR1 and CDR2 (germline): SGHRS, YFSETQ. General study findings and limits: The authors found that F measure strongly co-clustered same-batch samples. In multiple sclerosis, normalized Chao1 diversity was significantly below that of controls. In patients, TRBV5-6, TRBV5-1 and TRBV20-1 belonged to roughly five TRBV segments found more frequently than in controls.

Researchers reported that TCR beta cDNA libraries carried unique molecular identifiers. Roughly 500,000 cDNA molecules came from around 0.96 to 9.9 million T cells. TCRdb recomputed calls from the PCR reads with MiXCR, one row per CDR3 protein. The sample includes hundreds of thousands of distinct CDR3 sequences, more than 50% of them seen just once. This clonotype is a singleton in its sample. The antigen remains unidentified. Relative to the germline gene, one junction end is altered; a read error may explain this. This sequence originates from a girl aged 2 to 10 with multiple sclerosis. The chain combines TRBV5-1 with TRBJ2-4; D gene ambiguous. Material: blood. The CDR3 is CARSLESLAKNIQYF. The DNA for the CDR3 is TGCGCCCGCAGCTTGGAGTCCCTAGCCAAAAACATTCAGTACTTC.